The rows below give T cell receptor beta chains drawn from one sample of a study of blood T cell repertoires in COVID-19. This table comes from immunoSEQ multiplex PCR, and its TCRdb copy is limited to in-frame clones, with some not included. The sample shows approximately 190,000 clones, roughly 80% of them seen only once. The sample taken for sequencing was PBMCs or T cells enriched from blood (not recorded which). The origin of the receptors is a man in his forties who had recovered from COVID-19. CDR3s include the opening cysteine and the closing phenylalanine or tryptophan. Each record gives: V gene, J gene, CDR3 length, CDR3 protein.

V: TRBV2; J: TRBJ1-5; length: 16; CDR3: CASSPTGGGRNQPQHF
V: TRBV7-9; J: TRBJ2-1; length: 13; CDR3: CASSFGGVGEQFF
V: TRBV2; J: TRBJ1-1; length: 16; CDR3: CASSVNTGASDTEAFF
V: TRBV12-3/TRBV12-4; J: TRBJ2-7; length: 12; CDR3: CASSRGRYEQYF
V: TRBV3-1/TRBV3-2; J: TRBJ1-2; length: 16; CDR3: CASSSIPGQGMRGYTF
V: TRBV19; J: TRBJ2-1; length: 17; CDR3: CASSILGLAGSYNEQFF
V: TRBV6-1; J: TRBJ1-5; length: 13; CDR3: CASSDSRDQPQHF
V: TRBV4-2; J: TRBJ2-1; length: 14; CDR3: CASSQGAHDNEQFF
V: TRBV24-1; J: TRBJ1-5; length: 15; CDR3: CATSLYRVPDQPQHF
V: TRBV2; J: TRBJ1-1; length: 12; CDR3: CASPRVGPEAFF
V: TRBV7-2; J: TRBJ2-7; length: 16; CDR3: CASSQLGPGGRNEQYF
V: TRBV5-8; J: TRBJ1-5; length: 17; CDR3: CASSSGQGMGFGQPQHF
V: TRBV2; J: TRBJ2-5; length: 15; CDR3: CASSESSGRQETQYF
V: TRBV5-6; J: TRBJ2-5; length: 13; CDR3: CASSPGLTETQYF
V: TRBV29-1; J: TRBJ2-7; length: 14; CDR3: CSVALNPPTYEQYF
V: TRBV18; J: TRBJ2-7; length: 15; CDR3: CASSPPQGASHEQYF
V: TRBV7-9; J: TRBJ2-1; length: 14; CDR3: CASRTSGGLGEQFF
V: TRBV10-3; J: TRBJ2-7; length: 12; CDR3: CAISVPGYEQYF
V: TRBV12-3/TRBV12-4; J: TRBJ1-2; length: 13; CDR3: CASSLGQGWGYTF
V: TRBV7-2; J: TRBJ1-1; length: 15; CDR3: CASSLPRGRKAEAFF
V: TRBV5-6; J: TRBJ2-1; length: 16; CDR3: CASSLGGTGLYNEQFF
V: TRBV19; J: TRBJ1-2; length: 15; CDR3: CASSPSQGARYGYTF
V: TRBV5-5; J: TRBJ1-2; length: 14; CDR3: CASSLETNNYGYTF
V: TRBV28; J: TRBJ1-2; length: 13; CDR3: CASRLQANYGYTF
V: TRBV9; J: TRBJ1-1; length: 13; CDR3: CASSARGNTEAFF
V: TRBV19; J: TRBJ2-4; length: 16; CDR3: CASSSHVGGGKNIQYF
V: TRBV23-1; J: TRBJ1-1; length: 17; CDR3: CASSPKTNDRGNTEAFF
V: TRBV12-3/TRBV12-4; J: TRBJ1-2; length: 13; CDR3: CASSRQGESGYTF
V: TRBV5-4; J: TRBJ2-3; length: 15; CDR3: CASNNARGARDTQYF
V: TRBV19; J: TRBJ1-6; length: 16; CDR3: CASSIRTGGYNSPLHF
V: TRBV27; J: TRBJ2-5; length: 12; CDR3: CASRRGQETQYF
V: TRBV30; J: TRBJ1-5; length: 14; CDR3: CAWSMTGGNQPQHF
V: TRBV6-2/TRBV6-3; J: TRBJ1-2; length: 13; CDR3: CASSVQGNYGYTF
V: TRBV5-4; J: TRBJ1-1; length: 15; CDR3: CASSLEKGVSTEAFF
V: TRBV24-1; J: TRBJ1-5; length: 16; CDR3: CATSDAGGGGNQPQHF
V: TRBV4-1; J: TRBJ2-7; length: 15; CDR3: CASSPPGRGLYEQYF
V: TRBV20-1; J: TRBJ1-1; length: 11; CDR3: CSARSFNEAFF
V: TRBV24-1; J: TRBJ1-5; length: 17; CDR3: CATSGGWGEKSNQPQHF
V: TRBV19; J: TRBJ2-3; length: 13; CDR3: CASHRQSLDQWYF
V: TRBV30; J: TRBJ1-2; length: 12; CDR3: CAWSPRGYGYTF
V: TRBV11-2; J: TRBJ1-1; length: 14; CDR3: CASSSTRGNTEAFF
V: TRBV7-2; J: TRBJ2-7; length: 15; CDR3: CASSLNPGYSYEQYF
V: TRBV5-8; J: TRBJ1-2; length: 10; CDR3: CASRAGLYTF
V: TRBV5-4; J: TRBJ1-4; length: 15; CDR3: CASSLFSRTNEKLFF
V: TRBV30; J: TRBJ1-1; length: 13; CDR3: CAWSSGMNTEAFF
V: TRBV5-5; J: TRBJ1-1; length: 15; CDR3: CASRTQGKENTEAFF
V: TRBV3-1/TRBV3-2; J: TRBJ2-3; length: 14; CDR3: CASSRQASTDTQYF
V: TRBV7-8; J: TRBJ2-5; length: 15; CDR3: CASSSDRVLRETQYF
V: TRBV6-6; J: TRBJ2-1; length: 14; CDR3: CASSSGDAYNEQFF
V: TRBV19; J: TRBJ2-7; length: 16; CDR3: CASSIPVGQGANEQYF
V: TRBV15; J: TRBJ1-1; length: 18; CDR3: CATSTLGTPDELNTEAFF
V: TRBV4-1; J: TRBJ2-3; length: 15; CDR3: CASSQLGGSADTQYF
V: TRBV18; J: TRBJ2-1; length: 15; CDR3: CASSPQRGIYNEQFF
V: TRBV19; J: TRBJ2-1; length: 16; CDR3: CASSMQGGRTYNEQFF
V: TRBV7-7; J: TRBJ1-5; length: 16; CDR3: CASSITDRHSNQPQHF
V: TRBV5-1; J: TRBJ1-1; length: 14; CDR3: CASSLEPGSTEAFF
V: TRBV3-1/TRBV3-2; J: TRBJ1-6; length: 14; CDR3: CASSPGQGNSPLHF
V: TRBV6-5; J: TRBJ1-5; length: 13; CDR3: CASGQRSNQPQHF
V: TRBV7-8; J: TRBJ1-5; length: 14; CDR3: CASSPHTAGQPQHF